This TCR beta chain came from a study of blood T cell repertoires in COVID-19 (dated by TCRdb to about 2020). In the study overall: Samples covering the acute and convalescent phases of COVID-19 were provided by collaborators in the United States, Italy and Spain. Subjects who had been exposed to COVID-19, were actively infected with it, or had recovered from it provided the deeply sampled blood TCRbeta repertoires that made up the dataset. The repertoires were released in a freely available public database intended as a resource for research on the immune response to SARS-CoV-2. The sample metadata nearly always contained a de-identified subject ID, COVID-19 status, age in years and sex. Samples came from the ongoing ImmuneRACE study (first 160 participants) plus 1,254 subjects from 6 global collaborators. The prospective study material was composed of cDNA or gDNA derived from T cells, B-cell-depleted T cells, or PBMCs. HLA class I and class II types, where available, came from metadata supplied by the sample provider rather than from assay-based typing. Study-wide conclusions, independent of this receptor: Clinical and demographic metadata were provided uncurated, with the amount varying by source and participant.

Participants in the prospective study were aged roughly 18 to 100 years, lived in about two dozen United States geographic areas, and enrolled through a virtual design. In the prospective study, cohorts were assigned on the basis of participant-reported clinical history obtained from a screening survey and a study questionnaire. Exposed participants had been in contact with someone with a PCR-confirmed or clinician-diagnosed COVID-19 case within 2 weeks of study entry. Each participant in the prospective study had whole blood, serum and a nasopharyngeal or oropharyngeal swab collected by mobile phlebotomists. Participants in the prospective study had the option to provide additional blood draws and questionnaires over a roughly 2-month period. Blood samples from the prospective study were shipped frozen or at room temperature prior to DNA extraction. The CDR3 contains 16 residues, cysteine and phenylalanine counted. Just the 48-base CDR3 DNA is kept, in frame starting at base 1. V loses 2 bases of germline sequence and J loses 6 bases, and the interval between the two ends is 18 bases. CDR1 and CDR2, per the germline V gene, are SGHRS and YFSETQ.

On this clone: It has no known antigen specificity. No much larger clonotype is one base removed from it; base qualities were not supplied.

TCRbeta CDR3 regions were amplified from genomic DNA by means of the immunoSEQ Assay, a bias-controlled multiplex PCR. In the paper's pipeline: Nucleated cell counts per sample were estimated from amplification of reference gene primers within the assay. Sequence reads were collapsed and filtered to measure the absolute abundance of every unique TCRbeta CDR3 rearrangement. For each sample, productive Simpson clonality was calculated by taking the square root of Simpson's diversity index across productive rearrangements. TCRdb's version of the immuneACCESS table is confined to in-frame rearrangements and falls short of the full clone set. An unresolved V gene accounts for under half of the shortfall where checked; the remainder is of unknown origin. The DNA gave D and trimming, while V, J and clone size come from that table. The sample yields 250,000 or so clones; under 90% were counted once. Approximately 4% of the sample is in the top ten clones.

The sequence links TRBV5-1 to TRBJ1-5, with the D gene not clear enough to name. The source material was PBMCs or T cells enriched from blood (not recorded which). This receptor was identified in a middle-aged woman who had been exposed to COVID-19. The CDR3 region: CASSFSVAGGGQPQHF. The DNA reads as follows: TGCGCCAGCAGCTTTTCTGTCGCCGGCGGTGGTCAGCCCCAGCATTTT. With the portions outside the CDR3 filled from the reference TRBV5-1 and TRBJ1-5 genes, the complete variable region becomes KAGVTQTPRYLIKTRGQQVTLSCSPISGHRSVSWYQQTPGQGLQFLFEYFSETQRNKGNFPGRFSGRQFSNSRSEMNVSTLELGDSALYLCASSFSVAGGGQPQHFGDGTRLSIL.